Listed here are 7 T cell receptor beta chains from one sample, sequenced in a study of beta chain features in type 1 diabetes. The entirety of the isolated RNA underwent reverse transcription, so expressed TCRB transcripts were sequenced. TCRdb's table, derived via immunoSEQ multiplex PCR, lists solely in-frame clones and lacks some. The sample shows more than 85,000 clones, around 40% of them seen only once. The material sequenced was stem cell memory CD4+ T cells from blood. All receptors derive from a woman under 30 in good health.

The CDR3 here is CASSPRQGPEKETQYF. As DNA, the CDR3 is TGTGCCAGCAGCCCCCGACAGGGACCTGAGAAAGAGACCCAGTACTTC. The chain joins TRBV7-3 to TRBJ2-5; 7 bases are shared with TRBD1. V lost 5 bases and J lost 3; bases outside the gene matches: 12. CDR1 SGHTA and CDR2 FQGTGA come from the germline V gene. This CDR3 spans 16 amino acids. The whole variable domain, filled in from reference TRBV7-3 and TRBJ2-5, reads GAGVSQTPSNKVTEKGKYVELRCDPISGHTALYWYRQSLGQGPEFLIYFQGTGAADDSGLPNDRFFAVRPEGSVSTLKIQRTERGDSAVYLCASSPRQGPEKETQYFGPGTRLLVL.

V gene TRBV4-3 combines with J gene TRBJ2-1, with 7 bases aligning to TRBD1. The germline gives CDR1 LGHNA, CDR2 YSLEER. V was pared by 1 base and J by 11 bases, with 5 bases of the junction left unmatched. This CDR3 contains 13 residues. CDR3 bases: TGCGCCAGCAGCCAAGGGGCAGGGGGTAAGCAGTTCTTC. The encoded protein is CASSQGAGGKQFF.

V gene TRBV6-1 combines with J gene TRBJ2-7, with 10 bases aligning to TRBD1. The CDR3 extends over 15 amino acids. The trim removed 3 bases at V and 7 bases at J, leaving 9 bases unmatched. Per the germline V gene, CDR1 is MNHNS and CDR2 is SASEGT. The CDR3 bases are TGTGCCAGCAGTGAGGGACAGGGGCCGGGATGGGAGCAGTACTTC. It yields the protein CASSEGQGPGWEQYF.

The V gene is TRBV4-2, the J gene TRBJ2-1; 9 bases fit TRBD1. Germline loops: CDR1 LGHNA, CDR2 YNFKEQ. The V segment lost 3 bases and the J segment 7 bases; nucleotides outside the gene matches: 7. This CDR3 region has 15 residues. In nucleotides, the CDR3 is TGTGCCAGCAGCCACGGGGACAGGGAAAGAAATGAGCAGTTCTTC. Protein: CASSHGDRERNEQFF.

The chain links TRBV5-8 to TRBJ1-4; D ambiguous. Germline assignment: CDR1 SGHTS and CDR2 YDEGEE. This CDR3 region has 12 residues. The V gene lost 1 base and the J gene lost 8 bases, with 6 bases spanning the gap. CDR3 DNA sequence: TGTGCCAGCAGCTTGAACCGGGAAAAACTGTTTTTT. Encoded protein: CASSLNREKLFF.

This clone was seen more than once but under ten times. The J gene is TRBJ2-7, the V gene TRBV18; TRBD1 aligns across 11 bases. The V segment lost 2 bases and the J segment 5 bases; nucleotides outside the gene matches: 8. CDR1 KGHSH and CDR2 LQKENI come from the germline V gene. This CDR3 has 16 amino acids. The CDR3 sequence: CASSPRGQGGGHEQYF. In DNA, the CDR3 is TGTGCCAGCTCACCAAGGGGACAGGGGGGCGGCCACGAGCAGTACTTC.

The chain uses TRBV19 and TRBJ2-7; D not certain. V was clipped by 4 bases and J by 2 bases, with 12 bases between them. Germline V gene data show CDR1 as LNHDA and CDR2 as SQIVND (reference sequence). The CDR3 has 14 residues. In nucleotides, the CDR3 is TGTGCCAGTAGTAGGGTAGACAAGACCTACGAGCAGTACTTC. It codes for CASSRVDKTYEQYF.